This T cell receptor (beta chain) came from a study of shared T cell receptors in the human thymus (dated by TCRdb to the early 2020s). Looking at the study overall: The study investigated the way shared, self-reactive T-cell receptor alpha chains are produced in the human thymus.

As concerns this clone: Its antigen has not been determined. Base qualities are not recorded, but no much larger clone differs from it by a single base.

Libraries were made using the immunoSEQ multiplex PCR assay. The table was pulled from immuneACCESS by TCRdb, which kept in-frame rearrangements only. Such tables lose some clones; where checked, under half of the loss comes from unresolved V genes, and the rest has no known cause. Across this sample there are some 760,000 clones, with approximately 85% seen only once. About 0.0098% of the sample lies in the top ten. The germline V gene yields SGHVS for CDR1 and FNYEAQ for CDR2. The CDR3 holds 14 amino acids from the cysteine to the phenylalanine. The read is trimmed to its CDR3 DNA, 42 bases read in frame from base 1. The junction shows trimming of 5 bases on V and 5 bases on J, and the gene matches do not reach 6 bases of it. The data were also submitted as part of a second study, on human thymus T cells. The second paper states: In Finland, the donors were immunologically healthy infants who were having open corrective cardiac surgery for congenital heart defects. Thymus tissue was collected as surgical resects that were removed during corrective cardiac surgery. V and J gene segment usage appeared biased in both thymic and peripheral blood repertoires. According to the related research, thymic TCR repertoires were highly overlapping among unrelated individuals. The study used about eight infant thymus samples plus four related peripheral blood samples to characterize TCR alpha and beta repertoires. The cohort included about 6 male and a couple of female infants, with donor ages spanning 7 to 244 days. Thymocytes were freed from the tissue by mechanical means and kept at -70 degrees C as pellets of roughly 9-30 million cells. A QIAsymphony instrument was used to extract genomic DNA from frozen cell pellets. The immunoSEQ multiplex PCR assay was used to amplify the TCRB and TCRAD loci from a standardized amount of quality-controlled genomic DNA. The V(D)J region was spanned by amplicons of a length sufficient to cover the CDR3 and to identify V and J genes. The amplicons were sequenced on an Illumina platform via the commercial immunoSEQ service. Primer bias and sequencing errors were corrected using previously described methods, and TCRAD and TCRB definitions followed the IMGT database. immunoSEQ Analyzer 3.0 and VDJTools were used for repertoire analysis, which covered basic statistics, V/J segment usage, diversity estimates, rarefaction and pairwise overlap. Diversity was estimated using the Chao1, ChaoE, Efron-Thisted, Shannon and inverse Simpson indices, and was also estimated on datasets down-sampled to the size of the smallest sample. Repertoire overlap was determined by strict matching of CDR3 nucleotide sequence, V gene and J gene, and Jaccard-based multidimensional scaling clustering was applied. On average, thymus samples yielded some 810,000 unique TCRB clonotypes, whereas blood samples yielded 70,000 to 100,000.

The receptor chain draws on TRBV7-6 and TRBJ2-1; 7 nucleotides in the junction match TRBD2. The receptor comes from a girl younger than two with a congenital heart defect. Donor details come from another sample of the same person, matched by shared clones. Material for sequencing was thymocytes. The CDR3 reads CASSLGGEDNEQFF. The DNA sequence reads TGTGCCAGCAGCCTTGGGGGGGAGGACAATGAGCAGTTCTTC.